These 10 T cell receptor beta chains were all obtained from the same sample, sequenced in a study of neurological immune-mediated disorders. TCRdb re-called the 5' RACE reads through MiXCR, storing one row per CDR3 protein. This table has tens of thousands of distinct CDR3 sequences, 10% to 12% appearing once. Sequences were obtained from PBMCs. The receptor set was obtained from a man in his sixties in good health.

This clonotype was picked up a small number of times. In DNA, the CDR3 is TGTGCCAGCTCACCACCAGGCCCGGGGGGCGGCGAGCAGTACTTC. It is translated as CASSPPGPGGGEQYF. The chain employs TRBV18 and TRBJ2-7; D might be TRBD2 (7 bases). The CDR3 extends over 15 amino acids. V lost 0 bases and J lost 6, with 15 bases in between. Germline values: CDR1 KGHSH, CDR2 LQKENI.

This clonotype was observed at least ten times. A much bigger clone sits one base away, suggesting this may be a read error. The rearrangement uses TRBV5-1 and TRBJ2-1; D is possibly TRBD1 or TRBD2 (5 bases each). CDR1 is SGHRS, CDR2 YFSETQ, per germline. V dropped 4 bases and J dropped 8 bases, with 19 bases sitting between them. This CDR3 is built from 15 residues. This CDR3 is CASSDWGMGFDEQFF. The CDR3 DNA is TGCGCCAGCAGCGATTGGGGGATGGGTTTCGATGAGCAGTTCTTC.

There are many counts of this clonotype. The chain couples TRBV7-9 to TRBJ2-5; 9 nucleotides align to TRBD2. The V gene end was trimmed by 8 bases and the J gene end by 3 bases; junction bases not matched to a gene: 1. Looked up from germline, CDR1 is SEHNR and CDR2 is FQNEAQ (reference sequence). This CDR3 contains 12 residues. The CDR3 DNA sequence: TGTGCCAGCGAGCGGGGGGAAGAGACCCAGTACTTC. Protein: CASERGEETQYF.

This clonotype was seen ten or more times. The J gene is TRBJ2-1, the V gene TRBV20-1; 8 bases match TRBD2. Germline V gives CDR1 DFQATT, CDR2 SNEGSKA (reference sequence). V was clipped by 5 bases and J by 2 bases; unmatched bases: 8. CDR3 length: 15 amino acids. The CDR3 DNA reads TGCAGTGCTCCCCACCCGGGACTAGCCTACAATGAGCAGTTCTTC. Amino acids: CSAPHPGLAYNEQFF.

This clonotype was counted ten times or more. The chain links TRBV12-3 or TRBV12-4 to TRBJ2-1; 11 positions match TRBD2. V lost 7 bases to trimming and J lost 7 bases; unmatched junction nucleotides: 9. There are 15 residues in the CDR3. DNA for the CDR3: TGTGCCAGCACTTTTAGCGGGGGGGCCGGGAATGAGCAGTTCTTC. Its translation is CASTFSGGAGNEQFF.

This clonotype was seen repeatedly, ten times or more. V is TRBV20-1 and J is TRBJ2-3; TRBD2 matches at 16 bases. Unmatched junction bases numbered 6, after V lost 6 bases and J lost 6 bases. Germline values: CDR1 DFQATT, CDR2 SNEGSKA (reference sequence). The CDR3 has 15 residues. This chain's CDR3 is CSAREGLAGGDTQYF. CDR3 nucleotide sequence: TGCAGTGCCCGAGAGGGACTAGCGGGGGGGGATACGCAGTATTTT.

This clonotype was counted at least ten times. CDR3 loop: CGIDFGGGGDGGYTF. The CDR3, as DNA: TGTGGGATCGATTTCGGGGGAGGAGGGGACGGGGGCTACACCTTC. The chain couples TRBV12-3 or TRBV12-4 to TRBJ1-2; D might be TRBD1 (5 bases). This CDR3 is 15 amino acids long.

In this sample, this clonotype turned up many times. The chain links TRBV5-5 to TRBJ1-2; 7 bases agree with TRBD1. CDR1 and CDR2 (germline): SGHKS, YYEKEE (reference sequence). The CDR3 has 14 residues. V shed 4 bases, J shed 3 bases, and the junction held 6 bases outside the gene matches. The CDR3 nucleotides are TGTGCCAGCAGCCTACAGGGGATGGACTATGGCTACACCTTC. Protein product: CASSLQGMDYGYTF. Full variable domain (rest looked up from reference TRBV5-5 and TRBJ1-2): DAGVTQSPTHLIKTRGQQVTLRCSPISGHKSVSWYQQVLGQGPQFIFQYYEKEERGRGNFPDRFSARQFPNYSSELNVNALLLGDSALYLCASSLQGMDYGYTFGSGTRLTVV.

This clonotype was counted at least ten times. The chain couples TRBV11-1 to TRBJ2-6, with D perhaps TRBD1 (5 bases). CDR3 length: 15 amino acids. V dropped 1 base and J dropped 2 bases, with 6 bases sitting between them. Germline V lookup: CDR1 SGHAT, CDR2 FQDESV (reference sequence). The CDR3: CASSLGQTGANVLTF. The CDR3 bases are TGTGCCAGCAGCTTAGGACAGACTGGGGCCAACGTCCTGACTTTC.

This clonotype was seen many times. The rearrangement links TRBV20-1 to TRBJ2-1; weak D call: TRBD1 (6 bases). The germline V gene has CDR1 DFQATT and CDR2 SNEGSKA (reference sequence). The V end was cut by 6 bases, the J end by 7 bases, with 16 bases between. There are 13 residues in the CDR3. CDR3 DNA: TGCAGTGCGAGGGGGTTGGGAACGAATGAGCAGTTCTTC. Translation: CSARGLGTNEQFF.